Shown below are 30 T cell receptor beta chains from a single sample sequenced in a study of response to subunit inactivated influenza vaccine. TCRdb redid the calling of the RT-PCR reads with MiXCR, one entry per CDR3 protein. Among around 600,000 distinct CDR3 sequences listed, about 10% were seen once. These records were also assigned to another study, of T cells expressing NK-cell markers. That source notes: What made the TCR beta cDNA was 5'RACE template switching with UMIs.

The sample here was PBMCs from blood, taken on the day of vaccination. The receptors here all came from a man over 45 who received an inactivated influenza vaccine.

About this clonotype: Relative to the germline gene, one junction end is altered; a read error may explain this. This chain joins TRBV7-8 and TRBJ2-5; 7 positions match TRBD1. CDR1 SGHVS and CDR2 FQNEAQ come from the germline V gene. The CDR3 loop spans 13 amino acids. CDR3 protein: CASSSDREEAQYF. The CDR3 DNA sequence: TGTGCCAGCAGCTCCGACAGGGAAGAGGCCCAGTACTTC.

The chain is built from TRBV7-9 and TRBJ2-5, with D perhaps TRBD2 (6 bases). Trimming pared 6 bases from V and 5 bases from J, leaving 16 bases between. The CDR3 spans 14 residues. CDR1 is SEHNR, CDR2 FQNEAQ, per germline (reference sequence). The CDR3 region has the DNA TGTGCCAGCAGTTCCTATGGGGGGAGCGAGACCCAGTACTTC. It translates to CASSSYGGSETQYF.

As concerns this clonotype: A clone one base away is much larger, so this may be a read error. The rearrangement joins TRBV12-3 or TRBV12-4 to TRBJ1-2; D ambiguous. The CDR3 runs to 13 residues. The CDR3 bases are TGTGCCAGCATTTTACCTCCGTGGTACGGCTACACCTTC. Its translation: CASILPPWYGYTF.

The CDR3 sequence: CASSLSWGGNEQFF. The CDR3 nucleotides read TGTGCCAGCAGCCTATCGTGGGGAGGGAATGAGCAGTTCTTC. The chain links TRBV6-1 to TRBJ2-1, with 7 bases identical to TRBD2. Germline V CDR1 and CDR2: MNHNS, SASEGT. The junction had 9 bases not matched to a gene; V was cut back by 6 bases and J by 7 bases. The CDR3 has 14 residues.

This clonotype showed up just a few times. The rearrangement uses TRBV5-1 and TRBJ2-1; 7 nucleotides line up with TRBD1. CDR1 and CDR2 (germline): SGHRS, YFSETQ. This CDR3 has 15 residues. With V trimmed by 4 bases and J by 5 bases, 9 bases remained unmatched. The CDR3: CASSPATGPHNEQFF. CDR3 in DNA: TGCGCCAGCAGCCCTGCGACAGGGCCCCACAATGAGCAGTTCTTC.

This clonotype was picked up a small number of times. The CDR3 loop is CSASFGGHQPQHF. For the CDR3, the DNA is TGCAGTGCTAGTTTCGGGGGACATCAGCCCCAGCATTTT. The chain carries TRBV20-1 and TRBJ1-5, with D perhaps TRBD1 (5 bases). This CDR3 is built from 13 residues. The germline gives CDR1 DFQATT, CDR2 SNEGSKA (reference sequence). V lost 3 bases to trimming and J lost 5 bases, with 11 bases between them.

The chain recombines TRBV5-1 with TRBJ2-7, with a tentative D call TRBD1 (7 bases). This CDR3 region has 14 residues. Trimming stripped 5 bases from V and 3 bases from J, with 15 bases between. Per germline, CDR1 SGHRS and CDR2 YFSETQ. The CDR3 sequence is CASRRGDSLYEQYF. Written as DNA, the CDR3 is TGCGCCAGCAGGAGGGGGGACAGCCTCTACGAGCAGTACTTC.

The chain couples TRBV20-1 to TRBJ2-3; the D call may be TRBD1 or TRBD2 (6 bases each). The V and J ends lost 1 base and 5 bases respectively, with 16 bases between them. CDR3 size: 15 residues. Germline-derived CDR1 and CDR2 are DFQATT and SNEGSKA (reference sequence). The CDR3 loop reads CSARGGAGPGDTQYF. DNA for the CDR3: TGCAGTGCTAGAGGGGGGGCAGGGCCGGGAGATACGCAGTATTTT.

The CDR3 DNA reads as TGCGCCAGCAGCTTGGCCGGGGCGGCCACCTACGAGCAGTACTTC. It is translated as CASSLAGAATYEQYF. The chain is built from TRBV5-1 and TRBJ2-7; D is possibly TRBD1 or TRBD2 (5 bases each). This CDR3 has 15 residues. V was pared by 0 bases and J by 2 bases, with 12 bases between. Germline V gives CDR1 SGHRS, CDR2 YFSETQ.

This clonotype was counted a few times. This chain links TRBV25-1 with TRBJ2-7, with 9 bases aligning to TRBD1. The CDR3 contains 14 residues. CDR1 is MGHDK and CDR2 is SYGVNS in the germline V gene. Losses at the gene ends were 4 bases for V and 3 bases for J; bases not matched to a gene: 4. The CDR3 DNA follows: TGTGCCAGCAGTGCCGGGACAGGGATCTACGAGCAGTACTTC. It specifies CASSAGTGIYEQYF.

This clonotype has a count of ten or more. The chain recombines TRBV6-2 or TRBV6-3 with TRBJ1-1, with a possible D match to TRBD1 (6 bases). Trimming removed 5 bases at V and 7 bases at J, with 8 bases between. CDR3 length equals 11 residues. Germline V lookup: CDR1 MNHEY, CDR2 SVGEGT. CDR3 region: CASSQGSEAFF. DNA of the CDR3: TGTGCCAGCAGTCAGGGGAGTGAAGCTTTCTTT.

Concerning this clonotype: This may come from a read error, since a much larger clone is one base off. The chain is built from TRBV6-5 and TRBJ2-1; TRBD1 matches at 8 bases. Germline trimming cut 8 bases from V and 2 bases from J; bases unmatched to any gene: 11. The CDR3 length is 16 residues. Germline V lookup: CDR1 MNHEY, CDR2 SVGAGI. This CDR3 reads CASCLDRGYPYNEQFF. CDR3 nucleotide sequence: TGTGCCAGCTGTCTCGACAGGGGCTACCCCTACAATGAGCAGTTCTTC.

The J gene is TRBJ2-3, the V gene TRBV5-5; D uncertain. The CDR3 is made up of 14 amino acids. The V gene's germline CDR1 is SGHKS and CDR2 YYEKEE (reference sequence). Trimming shortened V by 4 bases and J by 1 base, and 10 bases separated the two germline ends. The CDR3 DNA reads TGTGCCAGCAGCGGGTGGCAGGGCACAGATACGCAGTATTTT. Residues: CASSGWQGTDTQYF.

This chain uses TRBV5-5 with TRBJ2-2, with D uncertain. The germline gives CDR1 SGHKS, CDR2 YYEKEE (reference sequence). The CDR3 consists of 14 residues. Trimming shortened V by 5 bases and J by 6 bases, and 14 bases separated the two germline ends. The DNA of the CDR3 is TGTGCCAGCAGTCCGGGCCCAACACCCGGGGAGCTGTTTTTT. This encodes CASSPGPTPGELFF.

The table lists this clonotype with a few counts. The chain combines TRBV5-1 with TRBJ2-3; D not resolved. There are 14 residues in the CDR3. Trimming left V 4 bases short and J 3 bases short, with 12 bases between. Germline V gives CDR1 SGHRS, CDR2 YFSETQ. CDR3 protein: CASSSWKPTDTQYF. The CDR3 DNA reads TGCGCCAGCAGCAGTTGGAAACCTACAGATACGCAGTATTTT.

This clonotype was counted between two and nine times. The genes are TRBV6-1 and TRBJ2-1; 8 bases align to TRBD1. CDR1 MNHNS and CDR2 SASEGT come from the germline V gene. The CDR3 runs 14 residues. Germline trimming cut 10 bases from V and 0 bases from J; bases unmatched to any gene: 5. Written as DNA, the CDR3 is TGTGCCACGGGACAGGAGAGCTCCTACAATGAGCAGTTCTTC. Its protein product is CATGQESSYNEQFF.

This clonotype was seen a few times. The V call is TRBV7-8, the J call TRBJ2-5, with D unresolved. The CDR3 contains 13 residues. Per germline, CDR1 SGHVS and CDR2 FQNEAQ. With 2 bases removed from V and 2 bases from J, the gap between germline ends came to 6 bases. The DNA of the CDR3 is TGTGCCAGCAGCTTAATACAGCAAGAGACCCAGTACTTC. Translation gives CASSLIQQETQYF.

The chain employs TRBV20-1 and TRBJ2-1; D unresolved. Germline lookup yields CDR1 DFQATT and CDR2 SNEGSKA (reference sequence). The CDR3 is made up of 10 amino acids. V lost 2 bases to trimming and J lost 8 bases, with 4 bases between them. The chain's CDR3 is CSARPYEQFF. The CDR3, as DNA: TGCAGTGCTAGACCATATGAGCAGTTCTTC.

The chain combines TRBV11-3 with TRBJ2-1; 8 bases match TRBD1. Germline V gene lookup returns CDR1 SGHNT and CDR2 YENEEA. The CDR3 is 16 amino acids. V dropped 5 bases and J dropped 6; count of bases not matched to a gene: 12. The CDR3 loop reads CASSTSTGATINEQFF. The DNA for the CDR3 is TGTGCCAGCAGCACTTCGACAGGGGCAACAATCAATGAGCAGTTCTTC.

This clonotype was seen ten or more times. DNA of the CDR3: TGTGCCAGCAGGGGACAGGGAGGGACTGAAGCTTTCTTT. Its protein product is CASRGQGGTEAFF. V is TRBV6-1 and J is TRBJ1-1, with 9 bases fitting TRBD1. The germline V gene has CDR1 MNHNS and CDR2 SASEGT. V trimming: 6 bases; J trimming: 5 bases; junction bases outside the gene matches: 4. The CDR3 spans 13 residues.

On this clonotype: Germline is not matched at one junction end, which may reflect a read error. J is TRBJ2-5 and V is TRBV5-6; maybe TRBD2 (6 bases). From germline, CDR1 is SGHDT and CDR2 YYEEEE. The CDR3 loop spans 14 amino acids. CDR3 DNA sequence: TGTGCCAGCGGCTTACGGGGGACTCAAGAGACCCAGTACTTC. It translates to CASGLRGTQETQYF.

The chain is built from TRBV5-6 and TRBJ1-1; D gene unclear. V gave up 2 bases and J gave up 8 bases, with 7 bases separating them. The germline gives CDR1 SGHDT, CDR2 YYEEEE. This CDR3 region has 11 residues. The CDR3 bases are TGTGCCAGCAGCTTTGGGCAAGAAGCTTTCTTT. Its translation is CASSFGQEAFF.

This clonotype was observed many times. The V gene is TRBV5-5, the J gene TRBJ2-7, with D perhaps TRBD1 (5 bases). Germline V gene lookup returns CDR1 SGHKS and CDR2 YYEKEE (reference sequence). The CDR3 sequence is 15 residues long. The V end was cut by 4 bases, the J end by 4 bases, with 18 bases between. Here the CDR3 DNA reads TGTGCCAGCAGCCTCTCAGGGTACAGTCTATACGAGCAGTACTTC. Protein sequence: CASSLSGYSLYEQYF.

This sequence joins TRBV12-3 or TRBV12-4 and TRBJ1-5, with D unclear. The CDR3 has 14 amino acids. V lost 1 base and J 7 bases, leaving 11 bases between the germline ends. CDR3 residues: CASSLDGRNQPQHF. The CDR3 nucleotides read TGTGCCAGCAGTTTAGACGGTAGGAACCAGCCCCAGCATTTT.

CDR3 nucleotide sequence: TGTGCCAGCAGTTTGGTAGCGGGACCCACAGATACGCAGTATTTT. Protein sequence: CASSLVAGPTDTQYF. The V and J genes are TRBV12-3 or TRBV12-4 and TRBJ2-3; TRBD2 matches at 8 bases. This CDR3 region has 15 residues. J gave up 2 bases and V 3 bases, and 4 bases lay outside the gene matches.

The chain joins TRBV20-1 to TRBJ2-3, with 9 bases matching TRBD2. The CDR3 totals 14 residues. V trimming: 3 bases; J trimming: 4 bases; junction bases outside the gene matches: 5. Germline CDR1 reads DFQATT; CDR2 reads SNEGSKA (reference sequence). In DNA, the CDR3 is TGCAGTGCTAGTAGGCGCGGGGGGGCAGATACGCAGTATTTT. Amino acid sequence: CSASRRGGADTQYF.

This clonotype was picked up a small number of times. The V call is TRBV5-1, the J call TRBJ2-3, with D possibly matching TRBD1 (6 bases). V dropped 1 base and J dropped 6 bases, with 15 bases sitting between them. From germline, CDR1 is SGHRS and CDR2 YFSETQ. This CDR3 region has 15 residues. The CDR3 loop reads CASSLTGLDFDTQYF. CDR3 bases: TGCGCCAGCAGCTTGACAGGGCTCGATTTCGATACGCAGTATTTT. Supplemented by reference TRBV5-1 and TRBJ2-3, the full variable domain reads KAGVTQTPRYLIKTRGQQVTLSCSPISGHRSVSWYQQTPGQGLQFLFEYFSETQRNKGNFPGRFSGRQFSNSRSEMNVSTLELGDSALYLCASSLTGLDFDTQYFGPGTRLTVL.

This clonotype has more than one count but fewer than ten. V is TRBV28 and J is TRBJ2-1; TRBD1 or TRBD2 may be the D gene (5 bases each). This CDR3 has 18 residues. CDR1 and CDR2 (germline): MDHEN, SYDVKM. Deletions cut 5 bases from V and 1 base from J, with 21 bases between. In DNA form, the CDR3 reads TGTGCCAGCAGTCCGACAAGGGGAGCGGCACCTTCCTACAATGAGCAGTTCTTC. Amino acids: CASSPTRGAAPSYNEQFF.

This clonotype appeared a few times. This sequence joins TRBV20-1 and TRBJ2-1; 9 nucleotides line up with TRBD2. Germline-derived CDR1 and CDR2 are DFQATT and SNEGSKA (reference sequence). This CDR3 region has 17 residues. The J segment lost 4 bases and the V segment lost 0 bases, leaving 10 bases of the junction unmatched. The CDR3 spells CSARDTRSSGIYNEQFF. As DNA, the CDR3 is TGCAGTGCTAGAGATACCAGGTCTAGCGGGATTTACAATGAGCAGTTCTTC.

This clonotype was found many times. V is TRBV18 and J is TRBJ2-1; D gene unclear. V lost 4 bases to trimming and J lost 3 bases, with 10 bases between them. CDR1 is KGHSH, CDR2 LQKENI, per germline. The CDR3 has 14 residues. CDR3 loop: CASSRSSSYNEQFF. The CDR3, as DNA: TGTGCCAGCTCACGTTCGAGCAGCTACAATGAGCAGTTCTTC.